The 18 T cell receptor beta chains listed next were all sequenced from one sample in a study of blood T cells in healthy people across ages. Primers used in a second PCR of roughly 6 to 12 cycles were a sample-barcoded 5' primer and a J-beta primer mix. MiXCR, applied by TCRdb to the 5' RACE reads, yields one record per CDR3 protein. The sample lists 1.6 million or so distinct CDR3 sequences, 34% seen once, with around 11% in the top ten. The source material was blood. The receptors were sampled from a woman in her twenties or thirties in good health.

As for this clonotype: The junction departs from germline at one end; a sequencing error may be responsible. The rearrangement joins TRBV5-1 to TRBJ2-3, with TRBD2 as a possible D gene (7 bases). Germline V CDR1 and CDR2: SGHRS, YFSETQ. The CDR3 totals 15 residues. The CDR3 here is CASSLGGTQTDTQYF. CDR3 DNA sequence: TGTGCCAGCAGCTTGGGAGGGACACAAACAGATACGCAGTATTTT.

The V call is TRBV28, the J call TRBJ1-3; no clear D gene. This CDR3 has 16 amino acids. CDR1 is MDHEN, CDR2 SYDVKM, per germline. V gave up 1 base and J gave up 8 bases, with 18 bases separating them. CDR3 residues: CASSLSSNFLGDTIYF. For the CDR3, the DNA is TGTGCCAGCAGTTTATCAAGCAATTTTCTTGGGGACACCATATATTTT.

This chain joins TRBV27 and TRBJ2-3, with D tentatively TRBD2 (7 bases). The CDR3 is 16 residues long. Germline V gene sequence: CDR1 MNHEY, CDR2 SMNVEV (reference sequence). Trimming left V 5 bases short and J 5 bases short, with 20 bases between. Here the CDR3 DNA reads TGTGCCAGCAGTCCAGGGGTTGGGAGGGCCAGAGATACGCAGTATTTT. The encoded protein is CASSPGVGRARDTQYF.

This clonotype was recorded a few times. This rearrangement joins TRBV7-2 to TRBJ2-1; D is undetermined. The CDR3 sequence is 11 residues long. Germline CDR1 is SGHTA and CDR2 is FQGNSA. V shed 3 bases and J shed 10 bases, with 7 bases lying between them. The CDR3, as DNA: TGTGCCAGCAGCTTCGCATTGGAGCAGTTCTTC. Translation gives CASSFALEQFF.

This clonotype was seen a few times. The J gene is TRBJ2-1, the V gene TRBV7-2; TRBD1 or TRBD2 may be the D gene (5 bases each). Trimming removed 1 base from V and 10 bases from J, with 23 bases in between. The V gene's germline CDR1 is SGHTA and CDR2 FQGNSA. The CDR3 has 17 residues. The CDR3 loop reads CASSLGGGGPQRREQFF. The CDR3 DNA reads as TGTGCCAGCAGCTTAGGAGGTGGGGGACCCCAAAGAAGAGAGCAGTTCTTC.

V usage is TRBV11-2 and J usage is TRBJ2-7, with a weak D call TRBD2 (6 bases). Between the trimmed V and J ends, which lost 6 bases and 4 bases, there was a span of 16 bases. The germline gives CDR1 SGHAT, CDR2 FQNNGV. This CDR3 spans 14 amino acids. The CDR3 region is CASRRGPEGYEQYF. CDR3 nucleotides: TGTGCCAGCAGGCGGGGTCCAGAGGGTTACGAGCAGTACTTC.

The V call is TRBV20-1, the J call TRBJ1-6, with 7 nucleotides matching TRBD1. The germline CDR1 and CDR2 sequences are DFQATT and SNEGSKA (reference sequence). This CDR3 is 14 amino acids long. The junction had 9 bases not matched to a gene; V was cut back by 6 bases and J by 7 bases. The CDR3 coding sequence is TGCAGTGCGGGACCAGACAGGGCGAATTCACCCCTCCACTTT. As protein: CSAGPDRANSPLHF.

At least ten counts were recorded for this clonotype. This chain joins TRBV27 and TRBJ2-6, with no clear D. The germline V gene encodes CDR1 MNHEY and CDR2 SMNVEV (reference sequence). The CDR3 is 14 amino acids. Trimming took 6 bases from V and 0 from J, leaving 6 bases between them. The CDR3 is CASSSSSGANVLTF. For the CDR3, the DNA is TGTGCCAGCAGCTCCAGCTCTGGGGCCAACGTCCTGACTTTC.

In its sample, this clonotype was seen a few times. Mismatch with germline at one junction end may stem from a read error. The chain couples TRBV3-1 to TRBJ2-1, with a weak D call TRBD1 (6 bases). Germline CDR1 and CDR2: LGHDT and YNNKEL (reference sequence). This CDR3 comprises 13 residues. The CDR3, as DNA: TGTACCAGCAGCCATCCGACAGGAGACCCCCAGTTCTTC. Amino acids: CTSSHPTGDPQFF.

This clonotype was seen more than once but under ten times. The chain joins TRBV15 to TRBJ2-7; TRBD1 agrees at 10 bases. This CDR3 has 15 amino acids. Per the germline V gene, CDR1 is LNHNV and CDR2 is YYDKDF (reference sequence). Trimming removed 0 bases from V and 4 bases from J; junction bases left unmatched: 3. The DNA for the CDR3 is TGTGCCACCAGCAGAGATTCGGGACAGGGGTACGAGCAGTACTTC. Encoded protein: CATSRDSGQGYEQYF.

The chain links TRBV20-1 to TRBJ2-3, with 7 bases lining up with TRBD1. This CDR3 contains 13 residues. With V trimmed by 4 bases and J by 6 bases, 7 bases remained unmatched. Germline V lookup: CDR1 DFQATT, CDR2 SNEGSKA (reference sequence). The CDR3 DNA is TGCAGTGCTACCTGGACAGGCCCCGATACGCAGTATTTT. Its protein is CSATWTGPDTQYF.

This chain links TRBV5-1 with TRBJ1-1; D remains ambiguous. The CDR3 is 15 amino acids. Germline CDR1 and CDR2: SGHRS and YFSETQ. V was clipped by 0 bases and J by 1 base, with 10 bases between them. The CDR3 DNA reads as TGCGCCAGCAGCTTGGGTAGGCCTACGAACACTGAAGCTTTCTTT. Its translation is CASSLGRPTNTEAFF.

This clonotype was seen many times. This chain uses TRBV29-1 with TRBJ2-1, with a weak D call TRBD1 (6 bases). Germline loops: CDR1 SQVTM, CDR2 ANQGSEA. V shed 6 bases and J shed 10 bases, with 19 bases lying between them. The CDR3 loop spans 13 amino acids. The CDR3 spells CSVFRETGWEQFF. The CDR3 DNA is TGCAGCGTCTTCAGGGAAACAGGGTGGGAGCAGTTCTTC.

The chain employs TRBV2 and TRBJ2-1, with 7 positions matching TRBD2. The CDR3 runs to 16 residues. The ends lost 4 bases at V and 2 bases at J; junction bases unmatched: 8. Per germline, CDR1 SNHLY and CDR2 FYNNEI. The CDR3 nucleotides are TGTGCCAGCAGTGGGGGGGGATCCCCGCCCTACAATGAGCAGTTCTTC. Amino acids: CASSGGGSPPYNEQFF.

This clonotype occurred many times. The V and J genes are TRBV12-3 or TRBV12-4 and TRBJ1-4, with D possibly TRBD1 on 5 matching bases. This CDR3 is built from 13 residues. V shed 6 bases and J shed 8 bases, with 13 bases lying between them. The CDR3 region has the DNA TGTGCCAGCAGAGATGACAGAGGCGAAAAACTGTTTTTT. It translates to CASRDDRGEKLFF.

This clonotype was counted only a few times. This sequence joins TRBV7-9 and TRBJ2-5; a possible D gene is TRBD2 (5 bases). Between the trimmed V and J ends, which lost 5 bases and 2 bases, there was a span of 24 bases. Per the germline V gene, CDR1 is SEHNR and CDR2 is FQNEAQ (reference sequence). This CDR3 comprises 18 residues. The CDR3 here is CASSPPPGSSGFQETQYF. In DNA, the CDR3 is TGTGCCAGCAGCCCCCCCCCCGGGTCGTCGGGGTTTCAAGAGACCCAGTACTTC.

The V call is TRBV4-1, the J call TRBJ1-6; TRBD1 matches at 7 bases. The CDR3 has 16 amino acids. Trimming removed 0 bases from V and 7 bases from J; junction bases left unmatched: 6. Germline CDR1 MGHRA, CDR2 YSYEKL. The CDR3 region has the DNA TGCGCCAGCAGCCAAGATCCGGGACAGCAAAATTCACCCCTCCACTTT. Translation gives CASSQDPGQQNSPLHF.

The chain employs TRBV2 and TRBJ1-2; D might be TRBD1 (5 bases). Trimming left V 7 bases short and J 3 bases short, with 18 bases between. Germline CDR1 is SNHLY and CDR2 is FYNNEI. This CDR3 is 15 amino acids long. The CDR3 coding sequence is TGTGCCAGCATTCCCCCGGGACGCCCGGACTATGGCTACACCTTC. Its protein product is CASIPPGRPDYGYTF.